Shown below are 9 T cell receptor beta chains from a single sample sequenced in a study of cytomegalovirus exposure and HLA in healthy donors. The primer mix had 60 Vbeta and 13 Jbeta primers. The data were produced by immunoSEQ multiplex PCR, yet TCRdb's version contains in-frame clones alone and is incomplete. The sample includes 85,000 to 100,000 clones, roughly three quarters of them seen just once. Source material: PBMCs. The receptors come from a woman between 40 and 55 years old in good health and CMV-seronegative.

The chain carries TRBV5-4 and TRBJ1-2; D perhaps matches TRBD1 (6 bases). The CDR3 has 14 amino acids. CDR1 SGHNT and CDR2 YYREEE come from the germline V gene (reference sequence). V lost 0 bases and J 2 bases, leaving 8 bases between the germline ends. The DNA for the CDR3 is TGTGCCAGCAGCTTGGATACAGGGAACTATGGCTACACCTTC. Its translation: CASSLDTGNYGYTF.

The CDR3 DNA is TGCAGCGCCCAGGTTCCCCCCTACGAGCAGTACTTC. Amino acid sequence: CSAQVPPYEQYF. The chain employs TRBV29-1 and TRBJ2-5; D not resolved. With the DNA end fitting TRBJ2-7 better, the J assignment may be wrong. Per the germline V gene, CDR1 is SQVTM and CDR2 is ANQGSEA. CDR3 length: 12 amino acids.

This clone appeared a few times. The CDR3, as DNA: TGTGCCAGCAGCTTGGGGACAGTAGAAAAACTGTTTTTT. Protein sequence: CASSLGTVEKLFF. J is TRBJ1-4 and V is TRBV5-6; maybe TRBD1 (6 bases). V was cut by 0 bases and J by 8 bases, with 8 bases left in between. The CDR3 runs 13 residues. The germline V gene encodes CDR1 SGHDT and CDR2 YYEEEE.

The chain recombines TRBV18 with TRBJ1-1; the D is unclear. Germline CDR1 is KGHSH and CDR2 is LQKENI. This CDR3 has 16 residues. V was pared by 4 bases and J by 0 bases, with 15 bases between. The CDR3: CASSLVAAGVNTEAFF. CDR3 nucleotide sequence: TGTGCCAGCTCACTAGTGGCGGCGGGAGTGAACACTGAAGCTTTCTTT.

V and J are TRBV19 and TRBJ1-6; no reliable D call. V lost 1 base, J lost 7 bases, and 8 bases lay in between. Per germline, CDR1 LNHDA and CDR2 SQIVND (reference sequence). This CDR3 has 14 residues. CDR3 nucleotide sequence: TGTGCCAGTAGTATAGGACAAGTAAATTCACCCCTCCACTTT. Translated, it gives CASSIGQVNSPLHF.

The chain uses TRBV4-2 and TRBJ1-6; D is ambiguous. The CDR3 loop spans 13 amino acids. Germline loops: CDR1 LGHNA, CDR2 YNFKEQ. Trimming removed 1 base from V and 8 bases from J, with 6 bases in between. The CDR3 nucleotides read TGTGCCAGCAGCCAAGCGTCTGATTCACCCCTCCACTTT. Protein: CASSQASDSPLHF.

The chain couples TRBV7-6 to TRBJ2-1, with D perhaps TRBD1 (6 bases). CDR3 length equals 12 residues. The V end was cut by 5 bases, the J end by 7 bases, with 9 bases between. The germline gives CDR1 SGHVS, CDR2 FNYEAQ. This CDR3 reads CASSGTNNEQFF. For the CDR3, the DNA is TGTGCCAGCAGCGGGACAAATAATGAGCAGTTCTTC.

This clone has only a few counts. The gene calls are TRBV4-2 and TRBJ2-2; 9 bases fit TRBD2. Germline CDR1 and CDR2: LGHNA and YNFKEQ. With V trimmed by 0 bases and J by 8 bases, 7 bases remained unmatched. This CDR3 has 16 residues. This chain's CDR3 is CASSQDMSGGRGELFF. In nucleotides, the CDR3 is TGTGCCAGCAGCCAAGATATGAGCGGGGGGCGGGGGGAGCTGTTTTTT.

CDR3 amino acids: CASSPGGGQETQYF. The CDR3 DNA reads TGCGCCAGCAGCCCCGGGGGAGGCCAAGAGACCCAGTACTTC. The J gene is TRBJ2-5, the V gene TRBV4-1; a possible D gene is TRBD2 (6 bases). The germline CDR1 and CDR2 sequences are MGHRA and YSYEKL. V lost 4 bases and J 1 base, leaving 10 bases between the germline ends. This CDR3 is 14 amino acids long.